The 9 T cell receptor beta chains listed next were all sequenced from one sample in a study of beta chain features in type 1 diabetes. TCRB transcripts that were expressed got sequenced, as all of the isolated RNA had been reverse transcribed. Assay: immunoSEQ multiplex PCR; the TCRdb copy retains only in-frame clones and omits some. The table lists over 40,000 clones, over 50% of them singletons. Material for sequencing was Tregs from blood. These TCRs come from a woman aged 18-29 years in good health.

This rearrangement joins TRBV5-1 to TRBJ1-4, with D unresolved. Germline assignment: CDR1 SGHRS and CDR2 YFSETQ. Trimming cost V 0 bases and J 6 bases, with 15 bases left between them. The CDR3 totals 16 residues. As DNA, the CDR3 is TGCGCCAGCAGCTTGGGTCTAGGAGGGAGCGATGAAAAACTGTTTTTT. This sequence encodes CASSLGLGGSDEKLFF.

This clone is medium-sized by share. Written as DNA, the CDR3 is TGTGCCAGCACCAGACAGGGGGCCAACACTGAAGCTTTCTTT. It is translated as CASTRQGANTEAFF. This sequence joins TRBV6-6 and TRBJ1-1; 10 bases align to TRBD1. CDR1 is MNHNY, CDR2 SVGAGI, per germline (reference sequence). V gave up 7 bases and J gave up 2 bases; unmatched junction bases: 4. The CDR3 covers 14 residues.

This chain connects TRBV5-4 to TRBJ2-2, with TRBD2 matching 8 bases. This CDR3 has 15 amino acids. In germline, CDR1 is SGHNT, CDR2 YYREEE (reference sequence). V dropped 4 bases and J dropped 6; count of bases not matched to a gene: 8. The CDR3 DNA reads as TGTGCCAGCAGCCAAAGCGGGGGAGGCGCCGGGGAGCTGTTTTTT. This encodes CASSQSGGGAGELFF.

This clone was recorded a few times. The chain combines TRBV7-8 with TRBJ1-3; a possible D gene is TRBD1 (6 bases). V was pared by 0 bases and J by 7 bases, with 13 bases between. CDR1 is SGHVS and CDR2 is FQNEAQ in the germline V gene. The CDR3 is 15 amino acids. The CDR3 nucleotides are TGTGCCAGCAGCTTAGCCCGACAGGTTTCGAACACCATATATTTT. Translation gives CASSLARQVSNTIYF.

This clone was detected a few times. V usage is TRBV29-1 and J usage is TRBJ2-7; tentative D call: TRBD1 (6 bases). Trimming pared 4 bases from V and 0 bases from J, leaving 13 bases between. CDR3 size: 14 residues. CDR1 is SQVTM and CDR2 is ANQGSEA in the germline V gene. The CDR3 sequence is CSVGGLINSYEQYF. CDR3 sequence (DNA): TGCAGCGTTGGGGGGCTCATCAACTCCTACGAGCAGTACTTC.

The rearrangement uses TRBV27 and TRBJ2-2, with D perhaps matching TRBD2 (6 bases). Trimming stripped 7 bases from V and 6 bases from J, with 15 bases between. CDR3 length: 14 amino acids. CDR1 is MNHEY and CDR2 is SMNVEV in the germline V gene (reference sequence). CDR3 sequence reads: CASKAASVAGELFF. In DNA, the CDR3 is TGTGCCAGCAAGGCGGCTAGCGTGGCCGGGGAGCTGTTTTTT.

The chain has TRBV10-1 and TRBJ2-1, with D possibly being TRBD2 (6 bases). The CDR3 is made up of 15 amino acids. From germline, CDR1 is WNHNN and CDR2 SYGVQD (reference sequence). Between the trimmed V and J ends, which lost 2 bases and 2 bases, there was a span of 10 bases. DNA of the CDR3: TGCGCCAGCAGTGAGATTCGGAGGGCCTACAATGAGCAGTTCTTC. Translation: CASSEIRRAYNEQFF.

The chain couples TRBV28 to TRBJ1-2, with D perhaps matching TRBD1 (6 bases). Germline V CDR1 and CDR2: MDHEN, SYDVKM. The CDR3 spans 13 residues. V was pared by 6 bases and J by 7 bases, with 15 bases between. The CDR3, as DNA: TGTGCCAGCAGCCCGGCCGGGGGGCTTGGCTACACCTTC. The encoded protein is CASSPAGGLGYTF.

The chain has TRBV27 and TRBJ2-5; the D gene is possibly TRBD1 (6 bases). This CDR3 spans 15 amino acids. Germline values: CDR1 MNHEY, CDR2 SMNVEV (reference sequence). The V end lost 6 bases, the J end lost 9 bases, and 23 bases lay between the germline ends. The CDR3, as DNA: TGTGCCAGCAGCTACAGGGAAACGGTTCCAACGGCCCAGTACTTC. Its translation is CASSYRETVPTAQYF.